A single TCR beta chain is shown here with its context. The CDR3 consists of 15 residues. Germline V gene lookup returns CDR1 SGHNT and CDR2 YYREEE (reference sequence). V was pared by 5 bases and J by 0 bases, with 12 bases between. Source study methods: Quantification of nucleated cells was approximated via reference gene primer amplification. Using immunoSEQ multiplex PCR, the repertoire was profiled, and TCRdb retains in-frame clones only, with some absent. V, J and clone size derive from that table, while D and trimming were established from the DNA sequence. Of about 240,000 clones listed, around 80% are singletons. The data belong to a study of blood T cell repertoires in COVID-19. On the study more broadly: PBMCs, B-cell-depleted T cells, or T cells provided the cDNA or gDNA that made up the material.

Sequenced input: peripheral blood. The receptor's source is a human donor in a cohort sampled during active COVID-19. The chain uses TRBV5-4 and TRBJ1-5; a possible D gene is TRBD1 (6 bases). CDR3: CASSSQGGSNQPQHF. CDR3 nucleotide sequence: TGTGCCAGCAGTTCACAAGGGGGTAGCAATCAGCCCCAGCATTTT.